A single sample gave rise to the 10 T cell receptor beta chains below, sequenced in a study of CD8 T cells in ankylosing spondylitis (dated by TCRdb to 2017 to 2019). The library was generated by 5' RACE. Sequencing used an Illumina HiSeq 2500. Using fastp at Q25 and MiXCR, TCRdb reprocessed the public reads and kept productive beta chains. Each entry merges the rows of one CDR3 protein and shows their most common DNA and genes. In all, the sample holds some 130,000 distinct CDR3 sequences, and approximately 7.3% of those were seen once. The leading ten clones occupy 9.5% to 15% of the sample. The sequenced material came from blood, either unsorted or a sorted T cell fraction (not recorded which). Receptors were obtained from a female donor with ankylosing spondylitis or in good health (not recorded which).

This sequence joins TRBV5-1 and TRBJ2-1; TRBD2 matches 10 bases. The ends lost 5 bases at V and 3 bases at J; junction bases unmatched: 2. The CDR3 has 14 amino acids. Looked up from germline, CDR1 is SGHRS and CDR2 is YFSETQ. The CDR3 DNA reads as TGCGCCAGCAGTAGCGGGGGGAACTACAATGAGCAGTTCTTC. Translating it yields CASSSGGNYNEQFF. The full variable domain, completed using reference TRBV5-1 and TRBJ2-1, is KAGVTQTPRYLIKTRGQQVTLSCSPISGHRSVSWYQQTPGQGLQFLFEYFSETQRNKGNFPGRFSGRQFSNSRSEMNVSTLELGDSALYLCASSSGGNYNEQFFGPGTRLTVL.

There are many counts of this clonotype. The chain recombines TRBV5-1 with TRBJ1-6; 9 bases line up with TRBD1. This CDR3 has 17 residues. The ends lost 4 bases at V and 0 bases at J; junction bases unmatched: 5. The germline CDR1 and CDR2 sequences are SGHRS and YFSETQ. This CDR3 reads CASSQGTGSSYNSPLHF. The CDR3 bases are TGCGCCAGCAGCCAAGGGACAGGGAGCTCCTATAATTCACCCCTCCACTTT.

The table lists this clonotype with many counts. The chain uses TRBV9 and TRBJ1-2, with 8 bases that match TRBD1. CDR1 SGDLS and CDR2 YYNGEE come from the germline V gene. V lost 3 bases, J lost 2 bases, and 0 bases stayed unmatched. This CDR3 is built from 13 residues. CDR3 nucleotide sequence: TGTGCCAGCAGCGGGACAGGGAACTATGGCTACACCTTC. Its translation is CASSGTGNYGYTF.

This clonotype has only a few counts. The chain recombines TRBV18 with TRBJ2-1, with 9 bases that match TRBD2. This CDR3 is 16 amino acids long. Germline V gene sequence: CDR1 KGHSH, CDR2 LQKENI. Trimming at V came to 0 bases and at J to 5 bases, leaving 5 bases not matched to a gene. The CDR3 bases are TGTGCCAGCTCACCACCGGCTAGCGGGGTTAACAATGAGCAGTTCTTC. This codes for CASSPPASGVNNEQFF.

There are many counts of this clonotype. The junction does not match germline at one end; this may be a read error. This chain joins TRBV12-3 or TRBV12-4 and TRBJ2-1; 7 positions match TRBD1. The CDR3 sequence is 12 residues long. Here the CDR3 DNA reads TGTGCCAGCAAACTCACAGGGGCGCGGAGCCACTTC. This sequence encodes CASKLTGARSHF.

This clonotype was counted only a few times. V is TRBV5-4 and J is TRBJ1-1; 7 bases fit TRBD1. Per the germline V gene, CDR1 is SGHNT and CDR2 is YYREEE (reference sequence). This CDR3 has 12 residues. The V gene end was trimmed by 7 bases and the J gene end by 3 bases; junction bases not matched to a gene: 3. The CDR3 protein is CASGGQDTEAFF. The DNA for the CDR3 is TGTGCCAGCGGAGGACAGGACACTGAAGCTTTCTTT. The full variable domain, completed using reference TRBV5-4 and TRBJ1-1, is ETGVTQSPTHLIKTRGQQVTLRCSSQSGHNTVSWYQQALGQGPQFIFQYYREEENGRGNFPPRFSGLQFPNYSSELNVNALELDDSALYLCASGGQDTEAFFGQGTRLTVV.

In this sample, this clonotype turned up many times. CDR3 bases: TGTGCCAGCAGCTTAGGGGACAGGGTTGGGAACACTGAAGCTTTCTTT. Translating it yields CASSLGDRVGNTEAFF. V is TRBV7-2 and J is TRBJ1-1, with 9 bases that match TRBD1. In germline, CDR1 is SGHTA, CDR2 FQGNSA. The V and J ends lost 1 base and 1 base, in that order; junction bases with no gene match: 4. The CDR3 runs to 16 residues.

This clonotype was found many times. This chain connects TRBV20-1 to TRBJ2-3; unclear D gene. V lost 8 bases, J lost 6 bases, and 18 bases lay in between. Germline V gives CDR1 DFQATT, CDR2 SNEGSKA (reference sequence). CDR3 length: 13 amino acids. CDR3 bases: TGCAGTAGAGTGGCAGGCGAAACGGATACGCAGTATTTT. Translation: CSRVAGETDTQYF.

At least ten counts were recorded for this clonotype. The CDR3 coding sequence is TGTGCCAGCAGCTTAGGAGAAACTAATGAAAAACTGTTTTTT. It translates to CASSLGETNEKLFF. The V gene is TRBV7-2, the J gene TRBJ1-4; no clear D gene. The germline CDR1 and CDR2 sequences are SGHTA and FQGNSA. Deletions cut 1 base from V and 1 base from J, with 4 bases between. This CDR3 has 14 residues.

V gene TRBV4-3 combines with J gene TRBJ2-2; 14 bases fit TRBD2. The V gene end was trimmed by 6 bases and the J gene end by 3 bases; junction bases not matched to a gene: 6. Looked up from germline, CDR1 is LGHNA and CDR2 is YSLEER. The CDR3 spans 17 residues. The DNA for the CDR3 is TGCGCCAGCAGGAGACTAGCGGGGGGGCGGGACACCGGGGAGCTGTTTTTT. Encoded protein: CASRRLAGGRDTGELFF.